Described below is a single TCR beta chain sequence and its context. What it recognizes is unknown. This specimen belongs to a study of somatic mutations in cytotoxic T cells in rheumatoid arthritis. Study information: Some V beta antibody-stained T-cell populations were flow-sorted at nearly 100% purity, including V beta1+ cells sequenced for TCRB. Study-wide points: The study found no significant difference in CD8+ T-cell clonality between rheumatoid arthritis patients and age-matched healthy controls. The study found CD8+ clonality increased with age in rheumatoid arthritis patients, not healthy controls.

Positive magnetic bead selection, which isolated the CD4+ and CD8+ cells, was followed by a flow cytometry check of purity. Using immunoSEQ multiplex PCR, the repertoire was profiled, and TCRdb retains in-frame clones only, with some absent. The table shows around 15,000 clones, with approximately 82% occurring only once. This CDR3 contains 15 residues. V dropped 0 bases and J dropped 5 bases, with 11 bases sitting between them. The germline CDR1 and CDR2 sequences are SEHNR and FQNEAQ (reference sequence). J is TRBJ1-5 and V is TRBV7-9; TRBD1 is a possible D gene (5 bases). The sequenced sample consisted of CD8+ T cells sorted from blood. The receptor comes from an adult with rheumatoid arthritis. In nucleotides, the CDR3 is TGTGCCAGCAGCTTAGCGGACACCCGGTATCAGCCCCAGCATTTT. Translated, it gives CASSLADTRYQPQHF.